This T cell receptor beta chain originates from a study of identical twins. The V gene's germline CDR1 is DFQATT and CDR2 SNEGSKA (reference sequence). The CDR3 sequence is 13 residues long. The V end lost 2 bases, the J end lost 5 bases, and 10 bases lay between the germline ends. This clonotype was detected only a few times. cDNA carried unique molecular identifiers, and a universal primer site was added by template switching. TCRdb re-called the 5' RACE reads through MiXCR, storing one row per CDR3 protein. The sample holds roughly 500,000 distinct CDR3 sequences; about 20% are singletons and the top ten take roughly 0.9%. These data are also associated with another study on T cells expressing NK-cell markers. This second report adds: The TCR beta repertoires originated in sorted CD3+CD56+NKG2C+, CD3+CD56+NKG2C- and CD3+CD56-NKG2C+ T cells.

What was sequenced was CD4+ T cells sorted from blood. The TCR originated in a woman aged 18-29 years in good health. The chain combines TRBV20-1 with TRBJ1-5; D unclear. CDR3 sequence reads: CSARNQADQPQHF. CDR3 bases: TGCAGTGCTAGAAATCAGGCAGATCAGCCCCAGCATTTT.